The 9 T cell receptor beta chains given below trace back to one sample, sequenced in a study of technical replicates of blood from a few donors. Measured with immunoSEQ multiplex PCR; TCRdb has only the in-frame clones, and not every one. Here the sample spans about 75,000 clones, approximately 96% being singletons. Source material: T cells isolated from PBMCs. The receptors were gathered from a human donor in good health.

J is TRBJ2-5 and V is TRBV7-9; tentatively, D is TRBD1 (6 bases). CDR1 SEHNR and CDR2 FQNEAQ come from the germline V gene (reference sequence). Trimming left V 5 bases short and J 7 bases short, with 20 bases between. The CDR3 loop spans 15 amino acids. The CDR3 DNA follows: TGTGCCAGCAGCACCCCCGGGACACCGTGGCCGACCCAGTACTTC. Amino acid sequence: CASSTPGTPWPTQYF. Looking up the rest from reference TRBV7-9 and TRBJ2-5 gives the full variable domain: DTGVSQNPRHKITKRGQNVTFRCDPISEHNRLYWYRQTLGQGPEFLTYFQNEAQLEKSRLLSDRFSAERPKGSFSTLEIQRTEQGDSAMYLCASSTPGTPWPTQYFGPGTRLLVL.

The chain joins TRBV30 to TRBJ2-7; TRBD2 aligns across 7 bases. Germline V lookup: CDR1 GTSNPN, CDR2 SVGIG (reference sequence). The CDR3 contains 14 residues. V was clipped by 1 base and J by 2 bases; unmatched bases: 5. CDR3 in DNA: TGTGCCTGGAGTGGACGGGGGGTTCCCTACGAGCAGTACTTC. Translated: CAWSGRGVPYEQYF.

The J gene is TRBJ2-3, the V gene TRBV27, with unresolved D. The V gene's germline CDR1 is MNHEY and CDR2 SMNVEV (reference sequence). The CDR3 extends over 16 amino acids. The ends were cut back, 1 base at V and 0 bases at J, with 11 bases in the middle. DNA of the CDR3: TGTGCCAGCAGTTTATACTACCCTACCAGCACAGATACGCAGTATTTT. Translated: CASSLYYPTSTDTQYF.

This chain links TRBV18 with TRBJ2-1; 10 bases are a match to TRBD2. This CDR3 has 14 amino acids. V was clipped by 4 bases and J by 5 bases; unmatched bases: 2. Germline-derived CDR1 and CDR2 are KGHSH and LQKENI. This chain's CDR3 is CASSRLAGDNEQFF. The CDR3 DNA reads TGTGCCAGCTCACGGCTAGCGGGGGACAATGAGCAGTTCTTC.

This chain connects TRBV11-3 to TRBJ2-7, with 9 bases aligning to TRBD1. Germline V CDR1 and CDR2: SGHNT, YENEEA. The CDR3 is 14 amino acids. V lost 4 bases, J lost 6 bases, and 7 bases stayed unmatched. CDR3 region: CASSYRGQSGEQYF. In DNA, the CDR3 is TGTGCCAGCAGCTACAGGGGGCAAAGTGGCGAGCAGTACTTC.

On this clone itself: Within the sample, other DNA sequences also encode this same CDR3. The V and J genes are TRBV5-1 and TRBJ2-1; TRBD2 matches at 7 bases. V lost 0 bases, J lost 0 bases, and 0 bases stayed unmatched. The CDR3 is 15 residues long. Per the germline V gene, CDR1 is SGHRS and CDR2 is YFSETQ. The CDR3: CASSLGGGSYNEQFF. The CDR3 DNA reads TGCGCCAGCAGCTTGGGGGGGGGCTCCTACAATGAGCAGTTCTTC.

The chain joins TRBV10-3 to TRBJ2-2, with TRBD2 identical over 8 bases. V was clipped by 7 bases and J by 5 bases; unmatched bases: 15. This CDR3 region has 17 residues. Germline values: CDR1 ENHRY, CDR2 SYGVKD. CDR3 protein: CAINAELSGMGTGELFF. In nucleotides, the CDR3 is TGTGCCATCAACGCCGAACTTAGCGGGATGGGGACCGGGGAGCTGTTTTTT.

The chain combines TRBV6-6 with TRBJ1-4; D might be TRBD1 (5 bases). Deletions cut 10 bases from V and 6 bases from J, with 15 bases between. The CDR3 runs 13 residues. Germline V gene sequence: CDR1 MNHNY, CDR2 SVGAGI (reference sequence). The DNA of the CDR3 is TGTGCCACCTCAGGTGGGGGGGATGAAAAACTGTTTTTT. Protein sequence: CATSGGGDEKLFF.

As to this clone: At one end the junction does not follow the germline gene, possibly because of a read error. The V gene is TRBV6-1, the J gene TRBJ2-2, with TRBD2 matching 7 bases. The germline CDR1 and CDR2 sequences are MNHNS and SASEGT. CDR3 length: 14 residues. In DNA form, the CDR3 reads TGTGCAAGCAGGGCGGGAGAAAGTTTGGGGGAGCTGTTTTTT. Translation: CASRAGESLGELFF.